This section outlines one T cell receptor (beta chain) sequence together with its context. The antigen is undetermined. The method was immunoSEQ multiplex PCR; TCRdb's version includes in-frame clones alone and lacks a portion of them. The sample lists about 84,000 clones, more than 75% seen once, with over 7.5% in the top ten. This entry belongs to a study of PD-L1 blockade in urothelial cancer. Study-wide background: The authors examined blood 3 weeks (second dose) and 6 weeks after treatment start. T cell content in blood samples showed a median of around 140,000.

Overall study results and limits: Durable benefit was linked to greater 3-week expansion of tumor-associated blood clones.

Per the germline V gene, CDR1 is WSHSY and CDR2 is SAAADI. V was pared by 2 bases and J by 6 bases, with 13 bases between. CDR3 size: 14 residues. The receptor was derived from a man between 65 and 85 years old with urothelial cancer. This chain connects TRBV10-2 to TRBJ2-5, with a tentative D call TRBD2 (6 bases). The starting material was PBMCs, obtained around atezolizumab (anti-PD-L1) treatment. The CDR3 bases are TGCGCCAGCAGTGAGGGGCTAGCGCGGCAGACCCAGTACTTC. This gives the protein CASSEGLARQTQYF.